This T cell receptor (beta chain) was sequenced for a study of OX40 agonist ivuxolimab in advanced cancers. Generated by immunoSEQ multiplex PCR, the TCRdb table keeps only in-frame clones and is missing some. The sample shows fewer than 55,000 clones, about 87% of them seen only once. Individuals having autoimmune disease history or systemic immunosuppression were not enrolled. After removal of 6 bases from V and 8 bases from J, the junction contained 14 bases not matched to a gene. The CDR3 length is 17 residues. Germline V CDR1 and CDR2: PRHDT, FYEKMQ (reference sequence). The chain employs TRBV13 and TRBJ2-2; 11 nucleotides match TRBD2. This clonotype was sampled from an adult with an advanced solid tumor such as melanoma, head and neck, liver or kidney cancer. Sample: CD4+ or CD8+ T cells sorted from blood, taken in a trial of the OX40 agonist ivuxolimab. CDR3 in amino acids: CASRTSIAGGNFGELFF. The CDR3 nucleotides are TGTGCCAGCAGAACATCTATAGCGGGAGGGAACTTTGGGGAGCTGTTTTTT.